Listed here are 14 T cell receptor beta chains from one sample, sequenced in a study of blood T cells in healthy people across ages (dated by TCRdb to 2014 to 2015). To prepare the library, 5' RACE was applied. The data were produced on an Illumina HiSeq 2500. The second PCR ran for about 6 to 12 cycles and used a J-beta primer mix along with a sample-barcoded 5' primer. TCRdb's own reprocessing of the public reads used fastp at Q25 and MiXCR and kept productive beta chains. Each CDR3 protein appears once, grouped with its most common genes and DNA. Recorded for this sample are roughly 680,000 distinct CDR3 sequences; roughly half of them occurred a single time. Roughly 12% of the sample belongs to the ten largest clones. The sequencing sample was made of blood. The receptors originated from a woman aged 80 or older in good health.

This clonotype appeared once. The chain carries TRBV10-3 and TRBJ2-7; a weak D match, TRBD1 (5 bases). Trimming pared 0 bases from V and 0 bases from J, leaving 9 bases between. The germline V gene encodes CDR1 ENHRY and CDR2 SYGVKD. The CDR3 length is 15 residues. The CDR3 bases are TGTGCCATCAGTGAGTCCCAGGGTGGCTCCTACGAGCAGTACTTC. This encodes CAISESQGGSYEQYF.

A note on this clonotype: Being one base from a much bigger clone, this may be a read error. The chain carries TRBV5-1 and TRBJ2-1; D remains ambiguous. Germline CDR1 reads SGHRS; CDR2 reads YFSETQ. The CDR3 length is 16 residues. Trimming left V 0 bases short and J 2 bases short, with 12 bases between. CDR3 protein: CASSLAVTKAYNEQFF. The CDR3, as DNA: TGCGCCAGCAGCTTGGCCGTGACGAAGGCCTACAATGAGCAGTTCTTC.

On this clonotype itself: Just one base apart from a much larger clone, this may be a read error. The chain is built from TRBV7-2 and TRBJ2-3; D unclear. V was shortened by 3 bases and J by 3 bases, with 13 bases between the two germline ends. Germline values: CDR1 SGHTA, CDR2 FQGNSA. This CDR3 comprises 15 residues. This chain's CDR3 is CASSFSQLGTDTQYF. The CDR3 nucleotides are TGTGCCAGCAGCTTTAGTCAGTTGGGGACAGATACGCAGTATTTT.

In its sample, this clonotype was seen a few times. This may come from a read error, since a much larger clone is one base off. The chain uses TRBV29-1 and TRBJ2-1, with TRBD2 identical over 11 bases. Germline assignment: CDR1 SQVTM and CDR2 ANQGSEA. This CDR3 is built from 14 residues. CDR3 bases: TGCAGCCCGGGACTAGCGGCCTCCTACAAGGAGCAGTTCTTC. This encodes CSPGLAASYKEQFF.

There are many counts of this clonotype. The chain carries TRBV10-3 and TRBJ2-3, with D perhaps matching TRBD1 or TRBD2 (5 bases each). V gave up 6 bases and J gave up 0 bases, with 22 bases separating them. There are 18 residues in the CDR3. Germline V gene data show CDR1 as ENHRY and CDR2 as SYGVKD. CDR3 residues: CAIRAYGQGPASTDTQYF. The CDR3 DNA sequence: TGTGCCATCAGGGCCTACGGCCAGGGACCCGCTAGCACAGATACGCAGTATTTT.

V usage is TRBV9 and J usage is TRBJ1-1; 7 bases fit TRBD1. This CDR3 is 17 amino acids long. Looked up from germline, CDR1 is SGDLS and CDR2 is YYNGEE. The J segment lost 6 bases and the V segment lost 4 bases, leaving 18 bases of the junction unmatched. The CDR3 DNA reads as TGTGCCAGCAGCACTACCGGGACAGCAGTGCAAAGCGCTGAAGCTTTCTTT. The encoded protein is CASSTTGTAVQSAEAFF.

This rearrangement joins TRBV20-1 to TRBJ1-2; D may be TRBD1 (5 bases). The CDR3 has 16 residues. V lost 2 bases and J 1 base, leaving 17 bases between the germline ends. Germline loops: CDR1 DFQATT, CDR2 SNEGSKA (reference sequence). The CDR3 spells CSARPLRDWNNYGYTF. CDR3 DNA: TGCAGTGCTAGACCTTTAAGGGACTGGAATAACTATGGCTACACCTTC.

There are many counts of this clonotype. V gene TRBV2 combines with J gene TRBJ1-5; 7 bases match TRBD1. CDR1 SNHLY and CDR2 FYNNEI come from the germline V gene. CDR3 length: 12 amino acids. The J segment lost 7 bases and the V segment lost 4 bases, leaving 1 base of the junction unmatched. Here the CDR3 DNA reads TGTGCCAGCAGTGGGGACAGCCAGCCCCAGCATTTT. Its protein is CASSGDSQPQHF.

This chain joins TRBV29-1 and TRBJ2-5; 9 nucleotides agree with TRBD1. Germline lookup yields CDR1 SQVTM and CDR2 ANQGSEA. This CDR3 is 15 amino acids long. The V and J ends lost 8 bases and 3 bases, in that order; junction bases with no gene match: 13. CDR3 nucleotide sequence: TGCAGCCTCGCCGGTGGGACAGGGAACAAAGAGACCCAGTACTTC. It translates to CSLAGGTGNKETQYF.

V is TRBV21-1 and J is TRBJ2-3; TRBD2, the D gene given by the table, was not confirmed from the DNA. TRBV21-1 is described as a pseudogene. The CDR3 extends over 16 amino acids. CDR3 sequence reads: CASSKEPGLAGDTQYF. CDR3 in DNA: TGTGCCAGCAGCAAAGAACCCGGACTAGCGGGAGATACGCAGTATTTT.

The J gene is TRBJ2-3, the V gene TRBV29-1; 11 nucleotides line up with TRBD2. The CDR3 is made up of 14 amino acids. V dropped 6 bases and J dropped 6; count of bases not matched to a gene: 8. Germline CDR1 and CDR2: SQVTM and ANQGSEA. The chain's CDR3 is CSVISGGARDTQYF. The CDR3 coding sequence is TGCAGCGTCATTAGCGGGGGGGCTCGGGATACGCAGTATTTT.

V is TRBV20-1 and J is TRBJ1-2; TRBD1 matches at 9 bases. The CDR3 is made up of 14 amino acids. Germline V gives CDR1 DFQATT, CDR2 SNEGSKA (reference sequence). Trimming took 5 bases from V and 8 from J; bases not matched to a gene: 12. The CDR3 is CSAQLWTGDRGYTF. Written as DNA, the CDR3 is TGCAGTGCTCAACTCTGGACAGGGGATCGCGGCTACACCTTC.

This clonotype came up many times. The V call is TRBV5-1, the J call TRBJ1-1; a weak D match, TRBD1 (6 bases). The CDR3 is 14 residues long. CDR1 and CDR2 from the germline V gene are SGHRS and YFSETQ. Deletions cut 2 bases from V and 1 base from J, with 9 bases between. The CDR3: CASSLGGQNTEAFF. The DNA for the CDR3 is TGCGCCAGCAGCTTAGGGGGACAGAACACTGAAGCTTTCTTT.

This clonotype was seen a few times. At one of its ends the junction is not consistent with the germline gene, which may arise from a read error. The chain combines TRBV27 with TRBJ2-7; the match to TRBD1 covers 10 bases. CDR1 is MNHEY and CDR2 is SMNVEV in the germline V gene (reference sequence). The CDR3 covers 16 residues. Here the CDR3 DNA reads TGTGCCGGCAGTCTCCTCCGGGACAGGGGTCGAGGTGAGCAGTACTTC. Translated: CAGSLLRDRGRGEQYF.